This is a list of T cell receptor beta chains from one sample in a study of cytomegalovirus exposure and HLA in healthy donors. Clones were read by immunoSEQ multiplex PCR, and TCRdb kept only the in-frame ones, dropping some. The sample records about 120,000 clones, approximately 72% being singletons. The sequencing input was PBMCs. Receptors originate from a man between 18 and 29 years old in good health and CMV-seronegative. The CDR3 runs from the conserved cysteine through the conserved F or W. D genes are given only for firm matches. Where a row states a size, it is once, few, many or the class of an expanded clone; other rows omit it.

TRBV6-6	TRBJ2-2	TRBD1	NA	TGTGCCAGCAGGGACAGGGGGAACACCGGGGAGCTGTTTTTT	CASRDRGNTGELFF
TRBV5-4	TRBJ2-1	TRBD2	NA	TGTGCCAGCAGCTTGGTGGCGGGAGGGCCTGGTGAGCAGTTCTTC	CASSLVAGGPGEQFF
TRBV30	TRBJ2-1	TRBD2	NA	TGTGCCTGGAGTGTGGGACTAGTACCGAATGAGCAGTTCTTC	CAWSVGLVPNEQFF
TRBV30	TRBJ2-1	NA	few	TGTGCCTGGAGTGTACTTTCGTCTGCGCAGTTCTTC	CAWSVLSSAQFF
TRBV30	TRBJ1-1	NA	few	TGTGCCTGGAGTGTATGGGGAGGTGATGAAGCTTTCTTT	CAWSVWGGDEAFF
TRBV7-3	TRBJ2-1	TRBD1	NA	TGTGCCAGCAGCTTAGCAACCGGGACAGGGGGTAATGAGCAGTTCTTC	CASSLATGTGGNEQFF
TRBV6-5	TRBJ2-4	TRBD1	NA	TGTGCCAGCAGACTGAAGGGACAGGGAAAAAACATTCAGTACTTC	CASRLKGQGKNIQYF
TRBV6-6	TRBJ2-5	TRBD1	NA	TGTGCCAGCTCAATACAGGGGGAGACCCAGTACTTC	CASSIQGETQYF
TRBV15	TRBJ2-2	NA	NA	TGTGCCACCAGCATGTCGGGGTTCACTGGGGCCGGGGAGCTGTTTTTT	CATSMSGFTGAGELFF
TRBV9	TRBJ1-4	TRBD1	NA	TGTGCCAGCAGCGTAGGGGACAGGGGGGTAAAAGGCTCGGAAAAACTGTTTTTT	CASSVGDRGVKGSEKLFF
TRBV27	TRBJ2-7	TRBD2	few	TGTGCCATCGGGACTAGCTACGAGCAGTACTTC	CAIGTSYEQYF
TRBV19	TRBJ1-1	TRBD1	NA	TGTGCCAGTAATCTTCAACAGGGGACTGAAGCTTTCTTT	CASNLQQGTEAFF
TRBV30	TRBJ1-3	NA	NA	TGTGCCTGGACCACAGGGATTGGAAACACCATATATTTT	CAWTTGIGNTIYF
TRBV30	TRBJ1-4	NA	NA	TGTGCCTGGAGTCCCGCGGAGTGGGAAAAACTGTTTTTT	CAWSPAEWEKLFF
TRBV19	TRBJ1-2	NA	NA	TGTGCCAGTTCCCTGGGGGACACTTTGAACTATGGCTACACCTTC	CASSLGDTLNYGYTF
TRBV7-9	TRBJ2-3	NA	NA	TGTGCCAGCAGCTTAGGCAGGGGCGAGACTAGCACAGATACGCAGTATTTT	CASSLGRGETSTDTQYF
TRBV6-5	TRBJ1-1	NA	NA	TGTGCCAGCAGCCCCAGCGGCTCGATGAGATCGGAAGCTTTCTTT	CASSPSGSMRSEAFF
TRBV5-6	TRBJ2-3	NA	NA	TGTGCCAGCAGAACGCGGCGAGATACGCAGTATTTT	CASRTRRDTQYF
TRBV27	TRBJ1-1	NA	NA	TGTGCCAGCAGTTTACCAGGGGACACTGAAGCTTTCTTT	CASSLPGDTEAFF
TRBV5-1	TRBJ1-1	NA	few	TGCGCCAGCAGGAGGGTGAACACTGAAGCTTTCTTT	CASRRVNTEAFF
TRBV5-6	TRBJ2-5	NA	NA	TGTGCCAGCACAGGGGGGTCCCAAGAGACCCAGTACTTC	CASTGGSQETQYF
TRBV7-8	TRBJ1-5	NA	NA	TGTGCCAGCAGCTTAGGGGGTCCCGGGCTGGGGGCGGGCAATCAGCCCCAGCATTTT	CASSLGGPGLGAGNQPQHF
TRBV7-8	TRBJ2-1	TRBD2	once	TGTGCCAGCAGCTTACGAGAACTAGCGGGAGTGCTAGGCAATGAGCAGTTCTTC	CASSLRELAGVLGNEQFF
TRBV5-1	TRBJ1-2	NA	NA	TGCGCCAGCAGCTTCGGTACCGTACAGGGTAGCAGCTACACCTTC	CASSFGTVQGSSYTF
TRBV6-5	TRBJ2-2	NA	NA	TGTGCCAGCAGTTACGTGGTCCGGGGGAACACCGGGCAGCTGTTTTTT	CASSYVVRGNTGQLFF
TRBV30	TRBJ2-6	NA	once	TGTGCCCGGAGTCCTTCTCGGGGCTCTGGGGCCAACGTCCTGACTTTC	CARSPSRGSGANVLTF
TRBV9	TRBJ2-2	NA	NA	TGTGCCAGCAGCGTAGCGGGGACCGGGGAGCTGTTTTTT	CASSVAGTGELFF
TRBV10-1	TRBJ1-5	NA	NA	TGCGCCAGCAGTGAGTCCCCTAGTCAGCCCCAGCATTTT	CASSESPSQPQHF
TRBV5-1	TRBJ2-2	NA	NA	TGCGCCAGCACCCCGTCGGGGGATGCCGGGGAGCTGTTTTTT	CASTPSGDAGELFF
TRBV15	TRBJ2-1	NA	NA	TGTGCCACCAGCACCTACCGACAGGTCAATGAGCAGTTCTTC	CATSTYRQVNEQFF
TRBV7-9	TRBJ1-1	TRBD1	NA	TGTGCCAGCAGCCATCCGGGACAGGGGGGCACTGAAGCTTTCTTT	CASSHPGQGGTEAFF
TRBV14	TRBJ2-5	TRBD2	NA	TGTGCCAGCAGCCCTTCGTCGGGACTAGCGGGCCAAGAGACCCAGTACTTC	CASSPSSGLAGQETQYF
TRBV15	TRBJ1-1	NA	NA	TGTGCCACCAGCAGTTTGCAGGGTCAGAACACTGAAGCTTTCTTT	CATSSLQGQNTEAFF
TRBV2	TRBJ1-4	TRBD1	few	TGTGCCAGCAGTGAATCGGACAGGAGGAAGGAAAAACTGTTTTTT	CASSESDRRKEKLFF
TRBV5-6	TRBJ2-2	TRBD2	once	TGTGCCAAGACTAGCGGGCACGCGAACACCGGGGAGCTGTTTTTT	CAKTSGHANTGELFF
TRBV29-1	TRBJ2-2	NA	NA	TGCAGCGGGTATACAGGGAACACCGGGGAGCTGTTTTTT	CSGYTGNTGELFF
TRBV19	TRBJ1-1	NA	NA	TGTGCCAGTAGTAGGGGCGTTAAGGCAGCCGCCCTGAACACTGAAGCTTTCTTT	CASSRGVKAAALNTEAFF
TRBV27	TRBJ1-3	NA	NA	TGTGCCAGCAGCCTCGGCTCTGGAAACACCATATATTTT	CASSLGSGNTIYF
TRBV19	TRBJ2-1	TRBD1	once	TGTGCCAGTAGTATCACAGGGGGCGTAGGGATAGCGGCAAACAATGAGCAGTTCTTC	CASSITGGVGIAANNEQFF
TRBV30	TRBJ1-6	NA	NA	TGTGCCTGTTCCCAGGGAAACAATTCACCCCTCCACTTT	CACSQGNNSPLHF
TRBV7-3	TRBJ2-5	TRBD1	few	TGTGCCAGCAGCACCACAGGGGGTACAGGGGAGACCCAGTACTTC	CASSTTGGTGETQYF
TRBV7-9	TRBJ2-1	TRBD1	NA	TGTGCCAGCAGCGATAGACAGGGGAGCTCCTACAATGAGCAGTTCTTC	CASSDRQGSSYNEQFF
TRBV7-9	TRBJ1-3	NA	NA	TGTGCCAGCAGCCGCTCTGGAAACACCATATATTTT	CASSRSGNTIYF
TRBV4-2	TRBJ1-2	NA	NA	TGTGCCAGCAGCCAAGCTGGACAGCTTTATAATGGCTACACCTTC	CASSQAGQLYNGYTF
TRBV9	TRBJ1-1	NA	NA	TGTGCCAGCAGCGCTTCGACAGGTCTAAACACTGAAGCTTTCTTT	CASSASTGLNTEAFF
TRBV9	TRBJ2-6	NA	NA	TGTGCCAGCACGGAAGGGGCGTTGGGGGCCAACGTCCTGACTTTC	CASTEGALGANVLTF
TRBV28	TRBJ1-5	TRBD1	NA	TGTGCCAGCAGCACGGGACAGGGGGCAAGTCAGCCCCAGCATTTT	CASSTGQGASQPQHF
TRBV6-6	TRBJ1-2	TRBD1	once	TGTGCCAGCAGACCGGGACAGGGAAGTGGCTACACCTTC	CASRPGQGSGYTF
TRBV19	TRBJ2-7	TRBD1	NA	TGTGCCAGTGGGAGACAGGGAAGCTCCTACGAGCAGTACTTC	CASGRQGSSYEQYF
TRBV7-9	TRBJ1-1	TRBD1	NA	TGTGCCAGCAGCTTAGTAGGGGGCCGAACTGAAGCTTTCTTT	CASSLVGGRTEAFF
TRBV6-5	TRBJ2-3	TRBD2	NA	TGTGCCAGCAGTCTGTTAGCGGGGCGCACAGATACGCAGTATTTT	CASSLLAGRTDTQYF
TRBV7-2	TRBJ1-2	NA	NA	TGTGCCAGCAGCTTAAGTGGGGTGGGGGGAAGCTATGGCTACACCTTC	CASSLSGVGGSYGYTF
TRBV6-1	TRBJ1-4	NA	few	TGTGCCAGCAGTGCTACGTTAACTAATGAAAAACTGTTTTTT	CASSATLTNEKLFF
TRBV19	TRBJ1-4	NA	NA	TGTGCCAGTAGTATTATTCCCAGGCGGGCTAATGAAAAACTGTTTTTT	CASSIIPRRANEKLFF
TRBV5-4	TRBJ2-7	TRBD2	NA	TGTGCCAGGTACGCTGAAACTAGCGGGAGGGGGGAGCAGTACTTC	CARYAETSGRGEQYF
TRBV18	TRBJ2-7	NA	NA	TGTGCCAGCTCGCGGACAGACAACTCCTACGAGCAGTACTTC	CASSRTDNSYEQYF
TRBV5-4	TRBJ2-5	TRBD1	few	TGTGCCAGCAGCCGGGACAGGGCCTCTGAGACCCAGTACTTC	CASSRDRASETQYF
TRBV6-5	TRBJ2-7	TRBD1	NA	TGTGCCAGCAGTTATGGTGGGACAGGGGACGAGCAGTACTTC	CASSYGGTGDEQYF
TRBV4-1	TRBJ2-5	TRBD2	NA	TGCGCCAGCAGCCAACCCCGGGGACTAGCGGGAGGAGGAGAGACCCAGTACTTC	CASSQPRGLAGGGETQYF